Below, 12 T cell receptor beta chains from the same sample are listed, as sequenced in a study of blood T cell repertoires in COVID-19. Clones were read by immunoSEQ multiplex PCR, and TCRdb kept only the in-frame ones, dropping some. Here the sample spans approximately 160,000 clones, roughly 80% being singletons. The material sequenced was peripheral blood. These receptors were collected from a woman older than 75 with acute or convalescent COVID-19.

J is TRBJ1-1 and V is TRBV5-4; D gene ambiguous. Per the germline V gene, CDR1 is SGHNT and CDR2 is YYREEE (reference sequence). Trimming shortened V by 0 bases and J by 1 base, and 7 bases separated the two germline ends. The CDR3 covers 14 residues. The CDR3 loop reads CASSLALANTEAFF. CDR3 bases: TGTGCCAGCAGCTTGGCGCTAGCGAACACTGAAGCTTTCTTT. Full variable domain (rest looked up from reference TRBV5-4 and TRBJ1-1): ETGVTQSPTHLIKTRGQQVTLRCSSQSGHNTVSWYQQALGQGPQFIFQYYREEENGRGNFPPRFSGLQFPNYSSELNVNALELDDSALYLCASSLALANTEAFFGQGTRLTVV.

The V gene is TRBV5-1, the J gene TRBJ2-3; D call uncertain. In germline, CDR1 is SGHRS, CDR2 YFSETQ. Trimming pared 0 bases from V and 4 bases from J, leaving 3 bases between. There are 12 residues in the CDR3. CDR3 protein: CASSLAADTQYF. CDR3 in DNA: TGCGCCAGCAGCTTGGCCGCAGATACGCAGTATTTT.

The chain carries TRBV7-6 and TRBJ2-5; a possible D gene is TRBD2 (6 bases). Germline V gene lookup returns CDR1 SGHVS and CDR2 FNYEAQ. The CDR3 is 14 amino acids. Between the trimmed V and J ends, which lost 5 bases and 3 bases, there was a span of 13 bases. The CDR3 nucleotides read TGTGCCAGCAGCCGCGGGACTGGAAAAGAGACCCAGTACTTC. It translates to CASSRGTGKETQYF. Using reference TRBV7-6 and TRBJ2-5 for the parts outside the CDR3, the full variable domain is GAGVSQSPRYKVTKRGQDVALRCDPISGHVSLYWYRQALGQGPEFLTYFNYEAQQDKSGLPNDRFSAERPEGSISTLTIQRTEQRDSAMYRCASSRGTGKETQYFGPGTRLLVL.

This clone was detected only a few times. The rearrangement uses TRBV11-2 and TRBJ2-2; D is unresolved. Per germline, CDR1 SGHAT and CDR2 FQNNGV. Trimming stripped 1 base from V and 9 bases from J, with 6 bases between. The CDR3 has 12 residues. The CDR3 coding sequence is TGTGCCAGCAGCTTAGGAGGTTGGGAGCTGTTTTTT. Translating gives CASSLGGWELFF. Using reference TRBV11-2 and TRBJ2-2 for the parts outside the CDR3, the full variable domain is EAGVAQSPRYKIIEKRQSVAFWCNPISGHATLYWYQQILGQGPKLLIQFQNNGVVDDSQLPKDRFSAERLKGVDSTLKIQPAKLEDSAVYLCASSLGGWELFFGEGSRLTVL.

The chain uses TRBV5-6 and TRBJ2-5; 12 nucleotides match TRBD2. Germline V gene sequence: CDR1 SGHDT, CDR2 YYEEEE. The length of the CDR3 is 16 residues. The junction had 7 bases not matched to a gene; V was cut back by 2 bases and J by 5 bases. CDR3 amino acids: CASSFDLAGGSETQYF. CDR3 DNA: TGTGCCAGCAGCTTTGACCTAGCGGGAGGGTCGGAGACCCAGTACTTC.

The rearrangement links TRBV10-3 to TRBJ1-6; 9 bases agree with TRBD1. Germline loops: CDR1 ENHRY, CDR2 SYGVKD. Trimming removed 6 bases from V and 9 bases from J; junction bases left unmatched: 3. The CDR3 contains 13 residues. Here the CDR3 reads CAIRGQGVSPLHF. Written as DNA, the CDR3 is TGTGCCATCAGGGGACAGGGCGTTTCACCCCTCCACTTT.

This chain joins TRBV19 and TRBJ2-6; D uncertain. This CDR3 has 15 residues. The germline CDR1 and CDR2 sequences are LNHDA and SQIVND (reference sequence). With 1 base removed from V and 1 base from J, the gap between germline ends came to 5 bases. As DNA, the CDR3 is TGTGCCAGTAGTATAGTTCAGTCTGGGGCCAACGTCCTGACTTTC. It specifies CASSIVQSGANVLTF.

The rearrangement links TRBV18 to TRBJ2-5; D might be TRBD1 (5 bases). The CDR3 has 15 amino acids. V was clipped by 3 bases and J by 1 base, with 12 bases between them. CDR1 is KGHSH and CDR2 is LQKENI in the germline V gene. The CDR3 loop reads CASSPPSGFQETQYF. CDR3 coding DNA: TGTGCCAGCTCACCTCCTTCAGGGTTCCAAGAGACCCAGTACTTC.

The chain uses TRBV24-1 and TRBJ2-7, with a weak D call TRBD2 (6 bases). In germline, CDR1 is KGHDR, CDR2 SFDVKD. The germline V and J ends were trimmed by 5 bases and 4 bases, with 11 bases remaining between them. The CDR3 runs to 13 residues. CDR3 protein: CATSGLGSYEQYF. The DNA of the CDR3 is TGTGCCACCAGTGGACTAGGCTCTTACGAGCAGTACTTC.

V usage is TRBV6-5 and J usage is TRBJ2-1; a possible D gene is TRBD2 (5 bases). This CDR3 has 14 residues. V was trimmed by 7 bases and J by 5 bases, leaving 15 bases between them. CDR1 and CDR2 from the germline V gene are MNHEY and SVGAGI. The CDR3 sequence is CASTMMTGDNEQFF. The CDR3 DNA follows: TGTGCCAGCACCATGATGACCGGGGACAATGAGCAGTTCTTC.

In regard to this clone: The junction and the germline gene differ at one end; a read error may be behind it. The chain couples TRBV5-5 to TRBJ1-1; weak D call: TRBD1 (6 bases). This CDR3 has 14 residues. Germline-derived CDR1 and CDR2 are SGHKS and YYEKEE (reference sequence). CDR3 in amino acids: CASSQQGLKTEAFF. DNA of the CDR3: TGTGCCAGCAGCCAACAGGGTTTGAAGACTGAAGCTTTCTTT.

The gene calls are TRBV4-2 and TRBJ1-4; 7 bases line up with TRBD1. The CDR3 totals 14 residues. Looked up from germline, CDR1 is LGHNA and CDR2 is YNFKEQ. J lost 8 bases, V lost 1 base, and 4 bases had no gene match. CDR3 bases: TGTGCCAGCAGCCAAGTACAGGGGAAAGAAAAACTGTTTTTT. Translated, it gives CASSQVQGKEKLFF.